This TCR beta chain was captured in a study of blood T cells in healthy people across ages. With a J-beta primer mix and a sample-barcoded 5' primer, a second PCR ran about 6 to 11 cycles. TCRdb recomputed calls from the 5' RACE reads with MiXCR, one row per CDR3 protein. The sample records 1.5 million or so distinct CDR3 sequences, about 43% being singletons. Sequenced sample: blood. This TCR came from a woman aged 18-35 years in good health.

CDR3 loop: CASMKGAGGYTF. CDR3 bases: TGTGCCAGCATGAAGGGGGCAGGGGGCTACACCTTC. The chain couples TRBV27 to TRBJ1-2, with 7 bases identical to TRBD1. After removal of 7 bases from V and 8 bases from J, the junction contained 7 bases not matched to a gene. CDR3 size: 12 residues. The germline CDR1 and CDR2 sequences are MNHEY and SMNVEV (reference sequence).